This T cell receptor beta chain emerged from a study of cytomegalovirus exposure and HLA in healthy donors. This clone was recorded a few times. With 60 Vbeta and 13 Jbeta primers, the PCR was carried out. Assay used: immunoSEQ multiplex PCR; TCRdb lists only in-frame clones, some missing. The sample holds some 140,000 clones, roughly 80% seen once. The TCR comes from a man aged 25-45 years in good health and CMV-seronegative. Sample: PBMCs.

The CDR3 nucleotides are TGCAGCGTTGATGAGAGGGATGGTGCTGAAGCTTTCTTT. It yields the protein CSVDERDGAEAFF. The rearrangement uses TRBV29-1 and TRBJ1-1; D remains ambiguous. CDR1 is SQVTM and CDR2 is ANQGSEA in the germline V gene. Trimming removed 3 bases at V and 6 bases at J, with 14 bases between. The CDR3 runs to 13 residues.